Detailed here is one T cell receptor (beta chain). The data are from a study of blood T cell repertoires in COVID-19. As for the study in general: Samples came from the United States, Italy and Spain, spanning acute and convalescent COVID-19. Sources were T cells, B-cell-depleted T cells, or PBMCs; the material itself was cDNA or gDNA.

The protocol was immunoSEQ multiplex PCR, while the TCRdb copy is restricted to in-frame clones and leaves out a portion. The sample lists about 40,000 clones, approximately 90% occurring once. The sequence was collected from a man aged 45-60 years in a cohort sampled during active COVID-19. The specimen sequenced was peripheral blood.

The CDR3 here is CASSLSDRGNTGELFF. CDR3 nucleotide sequence: TGTGCCAGCAGCTTATCGGACAGGGGGAACACCGGGGAGCTGTTTTTT. This chain connects TRBV7-9 to TRBJ2-2; 9 nucleotides align to TRBD1. This CDR3 region has 16 residues. Germline loops: CDR1 SEHNR, CDR2 FQNEAQ (reference sequence). Trimming took 2 bases from V and 1 from J; bases not matched to a gene: 2.